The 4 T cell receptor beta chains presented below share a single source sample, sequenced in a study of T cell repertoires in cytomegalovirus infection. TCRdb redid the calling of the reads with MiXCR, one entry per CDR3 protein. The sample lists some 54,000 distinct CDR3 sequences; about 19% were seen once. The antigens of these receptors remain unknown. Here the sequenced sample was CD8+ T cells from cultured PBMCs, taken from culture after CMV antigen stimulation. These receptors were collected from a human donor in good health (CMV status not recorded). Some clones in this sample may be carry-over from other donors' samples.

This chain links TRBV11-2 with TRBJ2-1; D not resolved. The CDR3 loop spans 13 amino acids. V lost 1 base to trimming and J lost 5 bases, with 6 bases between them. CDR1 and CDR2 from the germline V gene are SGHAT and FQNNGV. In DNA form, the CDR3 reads TGTGCCAGCAGCTTAGGAGTCAACAATGAGCAGTTCTTC. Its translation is CASSLGVNNEQFF.

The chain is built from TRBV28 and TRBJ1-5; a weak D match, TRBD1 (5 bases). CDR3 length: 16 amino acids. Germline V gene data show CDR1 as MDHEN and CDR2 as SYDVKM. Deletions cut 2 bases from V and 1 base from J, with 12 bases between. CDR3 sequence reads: CASSLGTGGSNQPQHF. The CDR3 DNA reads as TGTGCCAGCAGTTTAGGGACCGGTGGAAGCAATCAGCCCCAGCATTTT. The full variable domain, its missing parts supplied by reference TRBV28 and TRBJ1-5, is DVKVTQSSRYLVKRTGEKVFLECVQDMDHENMFWYRQDPGLGLRLIYFSYDVKMKEKGDIPEGYSVSREKKERFSLILESASTNQTSMYLCASSLGTGGSNQPQHFGDGTRLSIL.

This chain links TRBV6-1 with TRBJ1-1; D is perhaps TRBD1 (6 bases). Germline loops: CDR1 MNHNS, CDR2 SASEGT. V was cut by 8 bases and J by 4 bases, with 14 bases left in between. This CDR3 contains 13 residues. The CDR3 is CASRTALPTEAFF. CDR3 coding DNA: TGTGCCAGCCGGACAGCATTGCCCACTGAAGCTTTCTTT.

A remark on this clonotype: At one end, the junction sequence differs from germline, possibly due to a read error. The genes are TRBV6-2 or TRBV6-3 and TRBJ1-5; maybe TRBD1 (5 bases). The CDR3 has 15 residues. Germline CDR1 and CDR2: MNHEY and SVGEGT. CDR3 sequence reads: CDSSPPTDFNQPQHF. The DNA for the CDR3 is TGTGACAGCAGTCCACCGACAGATTTTAATCAGCCCCAGCATTTT.